Each of the 2 T cell receptor beta chains below was sequenced from the same sample in a study of cytomegalovirus exposure and HLA in healthy donors. The study ran its PCR with 60 Vbeta and 13 Jbeta primers. The method was immunoSEQ multiplex PCR; TCRdb's version includes in-frame clones alone and lacks a portion of them. The top ten hold more than 2.5% of the sample, which has approximately 69,000 clones, about 78% seen once. Sample: PBMCs. All receptors come from a man aged 18 to 30 in good health and CMV-seronegative.

The chain has TRBV2 and TRBJ2-2; D not resolved. The CDR3 totals 13 residues. The germline V and J ends were trimmed by 5 bases and 5 bases, with 9 bases remaining between them. Germline V gives CDR1 SNHLY, CDR2 FYNNEI. CDR3 residues: CASSLLGTGELFF. The CDR3 bases are TGTGCCAGCAGTCTCCTAGGTACCGGGGAGCTGTTTTTT.

V is TRBV15 and J is TRBJ1-5; 8 bases align to TRBD1. Trimming at V came to 9 bases and at J to 1 base, leaving 11 bases not matched to a gene. CDR1 LNHNV and CDR2 YYDKDF come from the germline V gene (reference sequence). CDR3 size: 16 residues. CDR3 sequence: CATARRTGKSNQPQHF. The CDR3 bases are TGTGCCACAGCGAGGAGGACAGGGAAGAGCAATCAGCCCCAGCATTTT.